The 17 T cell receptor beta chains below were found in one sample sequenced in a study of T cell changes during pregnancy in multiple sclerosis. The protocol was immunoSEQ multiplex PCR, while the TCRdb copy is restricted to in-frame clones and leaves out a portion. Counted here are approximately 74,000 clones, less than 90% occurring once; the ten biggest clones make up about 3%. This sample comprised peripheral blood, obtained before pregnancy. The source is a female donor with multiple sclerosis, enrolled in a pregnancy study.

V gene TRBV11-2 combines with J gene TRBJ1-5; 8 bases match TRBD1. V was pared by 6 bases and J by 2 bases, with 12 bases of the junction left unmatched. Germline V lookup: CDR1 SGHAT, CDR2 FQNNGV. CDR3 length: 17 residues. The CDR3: CASRPEAWGQGNQPQHF. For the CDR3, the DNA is TGTGCCAGCAGGCCGGAGGCTTGGGGACAGGGCAATCAGCCCCAGCATTTT.

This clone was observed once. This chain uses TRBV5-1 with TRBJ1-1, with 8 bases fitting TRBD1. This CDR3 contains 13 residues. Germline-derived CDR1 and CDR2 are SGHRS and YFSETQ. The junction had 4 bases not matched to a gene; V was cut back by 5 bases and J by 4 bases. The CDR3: CASSQDRATEAFF. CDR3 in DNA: TGCGCCAGCAGTCAGGACAGGGCCACTGAAGCTTTCTTT.

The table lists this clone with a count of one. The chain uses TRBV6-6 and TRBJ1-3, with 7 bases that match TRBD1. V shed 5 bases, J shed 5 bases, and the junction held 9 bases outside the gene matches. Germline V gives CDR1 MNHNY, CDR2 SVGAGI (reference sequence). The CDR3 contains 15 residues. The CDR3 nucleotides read TGTGCCAGCAGTAACCTCCGGGACAGAAGAAACACCATATATTTT. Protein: CASSNLRDRRNTIYF.

CDR3 protein: CASSYSGGGAFF. Here the CDR3 DNA reads TGTGCCAGCAGTTACTCCGGCGGCGGGGCTTTCTTT. The V gene is TRBV6-5, the J gene TRBJ1-1; D gene uncertain. V was shortened by 0 bases and J by 11 bases, with 10 bases between the two germline ends. The V gene's germline CDR1 is MNHEY and CDR2 SVGAGI. The CDR3 is made up of 12 amino acids.

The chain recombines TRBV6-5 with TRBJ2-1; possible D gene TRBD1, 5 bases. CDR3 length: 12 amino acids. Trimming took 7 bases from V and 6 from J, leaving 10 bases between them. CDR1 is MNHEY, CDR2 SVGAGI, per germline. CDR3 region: CASTSTVNEQFF. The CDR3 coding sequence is TGTGCCAGCACCTCGACAGTCAATGAGCAGTTCTTC.

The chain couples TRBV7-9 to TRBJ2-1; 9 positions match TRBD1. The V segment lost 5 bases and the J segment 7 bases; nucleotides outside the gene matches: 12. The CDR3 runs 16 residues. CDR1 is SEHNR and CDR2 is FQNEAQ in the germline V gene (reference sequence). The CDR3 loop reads CASSQYDRGGYNEQFF. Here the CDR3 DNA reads TGTGCCAGCAGCCAGTACGACAGGGGGGGTTATAATGAGCAGTTCTTC.

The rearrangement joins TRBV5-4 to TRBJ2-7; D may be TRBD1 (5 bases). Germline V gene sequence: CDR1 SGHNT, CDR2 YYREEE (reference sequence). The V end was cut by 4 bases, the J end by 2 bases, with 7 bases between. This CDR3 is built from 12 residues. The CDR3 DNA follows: TGTGCCAGCAGCAAGGGGACCTACGAGCAGTACTTC. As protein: CASSKGTYEQYF.

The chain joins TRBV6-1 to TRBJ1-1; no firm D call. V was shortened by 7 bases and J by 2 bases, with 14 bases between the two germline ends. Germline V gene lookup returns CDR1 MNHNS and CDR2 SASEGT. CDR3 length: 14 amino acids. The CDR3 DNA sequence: TGTGCCAGCAACCCCAACCAGGCTAACACTGAAGCTTTCTTT. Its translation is CASNPNQANTEAFF.

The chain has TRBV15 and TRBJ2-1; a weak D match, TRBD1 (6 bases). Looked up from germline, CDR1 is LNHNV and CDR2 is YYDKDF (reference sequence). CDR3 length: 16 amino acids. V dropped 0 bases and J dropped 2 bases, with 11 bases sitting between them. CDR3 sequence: CATSREGGVPYNEQFF. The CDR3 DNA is TGTGCCACCAGCAGAGAAGGGGGAGTACCCTACAATGAGCAGTTCTTC.

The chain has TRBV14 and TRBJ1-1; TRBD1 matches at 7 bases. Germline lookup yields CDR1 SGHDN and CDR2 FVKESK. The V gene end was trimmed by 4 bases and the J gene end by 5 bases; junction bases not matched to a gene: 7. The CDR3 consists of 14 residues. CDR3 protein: CASSRVTGMTEAFF. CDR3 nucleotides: TGTGCCAGCAGCCGAGTGACAGGGATGACTGAAGCTTTCTTT.

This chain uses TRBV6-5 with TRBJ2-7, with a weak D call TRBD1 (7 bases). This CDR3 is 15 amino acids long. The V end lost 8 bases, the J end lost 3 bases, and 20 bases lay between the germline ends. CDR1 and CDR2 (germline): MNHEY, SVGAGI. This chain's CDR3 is CASSVGTAGFYEQYF. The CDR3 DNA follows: TGTGCCAGCTCGGTAGGGACAGCGGGTTTCTACGAGCAGTACTTC.

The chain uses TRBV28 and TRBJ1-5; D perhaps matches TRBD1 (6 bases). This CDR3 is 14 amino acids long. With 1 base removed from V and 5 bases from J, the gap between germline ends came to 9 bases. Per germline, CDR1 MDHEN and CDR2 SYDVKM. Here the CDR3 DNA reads TGTGCCAGCAGTTTATTGTACAGGGATCAGCCCCAGCATTTT. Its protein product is CASSLLYRDQPQHF.

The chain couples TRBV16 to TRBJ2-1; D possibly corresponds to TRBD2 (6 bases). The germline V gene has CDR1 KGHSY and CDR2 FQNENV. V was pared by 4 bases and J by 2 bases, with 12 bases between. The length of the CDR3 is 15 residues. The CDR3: CASSPAGSAYNEQFF. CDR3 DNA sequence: TGTGCCAGCAGCCCCGCCGGGAGTGCCTACAATGAGCAGTTCTTC.

CDR3 sequence: CASSMTSGLSEQFF. CDR3 sequence (DNA): TGTGCCAGTAGTATGACTAGCGGGCTGTCGGAGCAGTTCTTC. This chain connects TRBV19 to TRBJ2-1; 10 positions match TRBD2. Germline lookup yields CDR1 LNHDA and CDR2 SQIVND (reference sequence). The CDR3 consists of 14 residues. J was trimmed by 10 bases and V by 3 bases; bases with no gene match: 6. The variable domain in full, with the rest retrieved from reference TRBV19 and TRBJ2-1, is DGGITQSPKYLFRKEGQNVTLSCEQNLNHDAMYWYRQDPGQGLRLIYYSQIVNDFQKGDIAEGYSVSREKKESFPLTVTSAQKNPTAFYLCASSMTSGLSEQFFGPGTRLTVL.

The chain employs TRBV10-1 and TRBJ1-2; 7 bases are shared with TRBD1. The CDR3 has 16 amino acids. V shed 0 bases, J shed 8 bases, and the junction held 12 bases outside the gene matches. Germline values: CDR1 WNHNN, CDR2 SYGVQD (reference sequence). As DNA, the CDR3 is TGCGCCAGCAGTGAGTCCACCCAGACAGGGTCTTCCGGCTACACCTTC. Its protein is CASSESTQTGSSGYTF.

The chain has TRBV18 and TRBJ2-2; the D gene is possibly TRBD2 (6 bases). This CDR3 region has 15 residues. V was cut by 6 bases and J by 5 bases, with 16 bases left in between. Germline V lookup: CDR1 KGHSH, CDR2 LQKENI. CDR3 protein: CASSNLGGRTGELFF. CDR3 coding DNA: TGTGCCAGCTCCAACCTCGGGGGTCGAACCGGGGAGCTGTTTTTT.

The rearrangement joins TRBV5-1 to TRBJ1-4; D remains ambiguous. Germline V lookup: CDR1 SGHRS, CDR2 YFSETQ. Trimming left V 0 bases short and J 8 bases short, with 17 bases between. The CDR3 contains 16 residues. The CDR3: CASSLGQSHPGEKLFF. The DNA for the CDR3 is TGCGCCAGCAGCTTGGGGCAGTCCCATCCGGGGGAAAAACTGTTTTTT. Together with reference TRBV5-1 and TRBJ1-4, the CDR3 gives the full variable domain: KAGVTQTPRYLIKTRGQQVTLSCSPISGHRSVSWYQQTPGQGLQFLFEYFSETQRNKGNFPGRFSGRQFSNSRSEMNVSTLELGDSALYLCASSLGQSHPGEKLFFGSGTQLSVL.